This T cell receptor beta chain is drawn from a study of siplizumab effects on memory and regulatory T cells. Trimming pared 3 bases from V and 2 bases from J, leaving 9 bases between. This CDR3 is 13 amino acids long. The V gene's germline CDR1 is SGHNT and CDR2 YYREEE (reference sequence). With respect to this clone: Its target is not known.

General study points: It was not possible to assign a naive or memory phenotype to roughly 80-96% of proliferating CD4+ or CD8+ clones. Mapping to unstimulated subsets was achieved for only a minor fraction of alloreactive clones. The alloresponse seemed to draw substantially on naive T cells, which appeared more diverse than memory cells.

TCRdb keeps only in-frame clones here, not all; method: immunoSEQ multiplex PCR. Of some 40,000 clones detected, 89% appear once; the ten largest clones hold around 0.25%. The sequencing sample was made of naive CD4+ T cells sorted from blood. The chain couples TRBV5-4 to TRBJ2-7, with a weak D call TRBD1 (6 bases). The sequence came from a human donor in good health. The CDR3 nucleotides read TGTGCCAGCAGCTCCCGACAGGCCTACGAGCAGTACTTC. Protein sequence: CASSSRQAYEQYF.